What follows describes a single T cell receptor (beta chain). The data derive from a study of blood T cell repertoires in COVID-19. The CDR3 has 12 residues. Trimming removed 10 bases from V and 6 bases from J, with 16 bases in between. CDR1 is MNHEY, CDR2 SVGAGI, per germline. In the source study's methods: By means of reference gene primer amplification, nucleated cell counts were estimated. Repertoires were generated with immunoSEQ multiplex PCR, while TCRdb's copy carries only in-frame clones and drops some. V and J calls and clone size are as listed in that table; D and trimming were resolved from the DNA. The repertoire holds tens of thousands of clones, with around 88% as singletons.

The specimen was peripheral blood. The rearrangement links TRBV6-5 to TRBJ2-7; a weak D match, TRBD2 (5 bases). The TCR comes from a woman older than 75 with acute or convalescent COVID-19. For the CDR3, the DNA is TGTGCCAACGAAGAGGGCTCAGGCGAGCAGTACGTC. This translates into CANEEGSGEQYV.